The sequence of this T cell receptor (beta chain) was determined in a study of control samples from healthy donors and cancer patients. Sequencing used immunoSEQ multiplex PCR; TCRdb keeps in-frame clones, though not all of them. The sample holds around 200,000 clones, roughly 93% seen once. Germline-derived CDR1 and CDR2 are LGHNA and YNFKEQ. This CDR3 comprises 17 residues. The ends were cut back, 1 base at V and 3 bases at J, with 16 bases in the middle. The specimen sequenced was blood. This clonotype was sampled from a man aged 18 to 30 in good health. The rearrangement joins TRBV4-2 to TRBJ2-1; the D gene is possibly TRBD1 (6 bases). CDR3 sequence: CASSQGDRLLGYNEQFF. DNA for the CDR3: TGTGCCAGCAGCCAAGGCGACAGGTTGCTTGGCTACAATGAGCAGTTCTTC.